A single sample is the source of the 23 T cell receptor beta chains below, sequenced in a study of T cell responses to AZD1222 COVID-19 vaccine. TCRdb's table, derived via immunoSEQ multiplex PCR, lists solely in-frame clones and lacks some. The sample consists of more than 100,000 clones, approximately 90% of them appearing once. Material: peripheral blood, obtained on day 0 of AZD1222 vaccination. The receptors here all came from an adult in good health.

The rearrangement joins TRBV30 to TRBJ1-5; D unresolved. The CDR3 runs to 13 residues. Trimming removed 0 bases at V and 5 bases at J, with 8 bases between. Germline CDR1 reads GTSNPN; CDR2 reads SVGIG (reference sequence). CDR3 amino acids: CAWSVRRDQPQHF. CDR3 bases: TGTGCCTGGAGTGTACGTCGCGATCAGCCCCAGCATTTT.

The V and J genes are TRBV11-2 and TRBJ1-4; D is uncertain. Trimming cost V 3 bases and J 11 bases, with 7 bases left between them. CDR3 size: 11 residues. Per germline, CDR1 SGHAT and CDR2 FQNNGV. The CDR3 sequence is CASSFAAKLFF. CDR3 DNA: TGTGCCAGCAGCTTTGCGGCGAAACTGTTTTTT.

This rearrangement joins TRBV19 to TRBJ2-7, with TRBD2 identical over 7 bases. V lost 5 bases, J lost 4 bases, and 8 bases stayed unmatched. This CDR3 spans 14 amino acids. Germline V gene data show CDR1 as LNHDA and CDR2 as SQIVND (reference sequence). Written as DNA, the CDR3 is TGTGCCAGTAGTTCCCCGGGACTAAAATACGAGCAGTACTTC. This encodes CASSSPGLKYEQYF.

The chain has TRBV4-2 and TRBJ1-1; no reliable D call. The ends were cut back, 4 bases at V and 1 base at J, with 13 bases in the middle. Germline V gene data show CDR1 as LGHNA and CDR2 as YNFKEQ. CDR3 length: 15 amino acids. CDR3 bases: TGTGCCAGCAGCCCAAAGATCCCAGGGAACACTGAAGCTTTCTTT. It codes for CASSPKIPGNTEAFF.

The genes are TRBV13 and TRBJ2-3, with 14 positions matching TRBD2. The V segment lost 3 bases and the J segment 0 bases; nucleotides outside the gene matches: 5. This CDR3 has 18 residues. The germline CDR1 and CDR2 sequences are PRHDT and FYEKMQ (reference sequence). The CDR3 protein is CASSLRLAGGFSTDTQYF. The DNA of the CDR3 is TGTGCCAGCAGCTTGAGACTAGCGGGGGGGTTTAGCACAGATACGCAGTATTTT.

This clone was picked up one time. This chain uses TRBV28 with TRBJ1-4; D gene uncertain. From germline, CDR1 is MDHEN and CDR2 SYDVKM. The ends were cut back, 7 bases at V and 2 bases at J, with 8 bases in the middle. The CDR3 runs to 13 residues. CDR3 DNA sequence: TGTGCCAGCACGCCGTGGACTAATGAAAAACTGTTTTTT. This sequence encodes CASTPWTNEKLFF.

This chain uses TRBV28 with TRBJ2-4, with D unclear. CDR3 length equals 13 residues. The germline V gene encodes CDR1 MDHEN and CDR2 SYDVKM. Trimming stripped 5 bases from V and 6 bases from J, with 11 bases between. The chain's CDR3 is CASSLTPVNIQYF. DNA of the CDR3: TGTGCCAGCAGTCTGACCCCCGTAAACATTCAGTACTTC.

The chain links TRBV12-3 or TRBV12-4 to TRBJ2-5, with a weak D call TRBD1 (6 bases). The V gene lost 3 bases and the J gene lost 5 bases, with 7 bases spanning the gap. The CDR3 consists of 12 residues. The CDR3 DNA sequence: TGTGCCAGCAGTTTGAGGGGGGAGACCCAGTACTTC. Protein sequence: CASSLRGETQYF.

V is TRBV10-3 and J is TRBJ1-2; maybe TRBD1 (5 bases). Germline assignment: CDR1 ENHRY and CDR2 SYGVKD. Trimming pared 3 bases from V and 3 bases from J, leaving 11 bases between. The CDR3 covers 14 residues. CDR3 region: CAISDRVGDYGYTF. For the CDR3, the DNA is TGTGCCATCAGTGACAGGGTAGGCGACTATGGCTACACCTTC.

This sequence joins TRBV7-8 and TRBJ1-2, with a tentative D call TRBD1 (6 bases). V was pared by 6 bases and J by 7 bases, with 18 bases between. Per germline, CDR1 SGHVS and CDR2 FQNEAQ. The CDR3 contains 14 residues. The CDR3 DNA reads as TGTGCCAGCAGACGAGACAGGTTTGAGGCTGGCTACACCTTC. This encodes CASRRDRFEAGYTF.

The chain recombines TRBV25-1 with TRBJ2-7, with 8 bases that match TRBD1. The CDR3 loop spans 16 amino acids. Trimming removed 0 bases from V and 4 bases from J; junction bases left unmatched: 8. Germline V lookup: CDR1 MGHDK, CDR2 SYGVNS. The CDR3 protein is CASSEYGQGARYEQYF. The CDR3 nucleotides are TGTGCCAGCAGTGAATATGGGCAGGGGGCAAGGTACGAGCAGTACTTC.

The V gene is TRBV18, the J gene TRBJ2-1; TRBD1 or TRBD2 may be the D gene (5 bases each). The V end lost 6 bases, the J end lost 4 bases, and 19 bases lay between the germline ends. This CDR3 contains 16 residues. Germline assignment: CDR1 KGHSH and CDR2 LQKENI. CDR3 sequence: CASSLERGRGYNEQFF. CDR3 bases: TGTGCCAGCTCCCTGGAACGGGGCAGAGGATACAATGAGCAGTTCTTC.

This clone appeared once. This sequence joins TRBV4-1 and TRBJ2-3; 8 bases line up with TRBD2. Germline V lookup: CDR1 MGHRA, CDR2 YSYEKL. With 4 bases clipped from V and 4 bases from J, the junction kept 7 bases outside the gene matches. This CDR3 is built from 15 residues. CDR3 amino acids: CASSPPRGGSDTQYF. CDR3 DNA sequence: TGCGCCAGCAGCCCGCCACGGGGGGGCTCAGATACGCAGTATTTT.

The rearrangement links TRBV27 to TRBJ2-4; a weak D match, TRBD2 (5 bases). V dropped 5 bases and J dropped 0 bases, with 17 bases sitting between them. Germline-derived CDR1 and CDR2 are MNHEY and SMNVEV (reference sequence). The CDR3 consists of 17 residues. In DNA form, the CDR3 reads TGTGCCAGCAGTCCCCCCCAGGTTGCGGGAGCCAAAAACATTCAGTACTTC. Translating gives CASSPPQVAGAKNIQYF.

In nucleotides, the CDR3 is TGTGCCAGCAGCTTAGATCGAAGCGAGCAGTTCTTC. Amino acid sequence: CASSLDRSEQFF. The rearrangement links TRBV11-2 to TRBJ2-1; D not certain. Germline loops: CDR1 SGHAT, CDR2 FQNNGV. The V end was cut by 0 bases, the J end by 10 bases, with 7 bases between. The CDR3 is 12 amino acids. The complete variable domain, with remaining parts taken from reference TRBV11-2 and TRBJ2-1, reads EAGVAQSPRYKIIEKRQSVAFWCNPISGHATLYWYQQILGQGPKLLIQFQNNGVVDDSQLPKDRFSAERLKGVDSTLKIQPAKLEDSAVYLCASSLDRSEQFFGPGTRLTVL.

The CDR3 bases are TGCAGCGTCGAGAGTGCGGCAGGGGCCAACACGGATACGCAGTATTTT. The encoded protein is CSVESAAGANTDTQYF. This chain links TRBV29-1 with TRBJ2-3; perhaps TRBD1 as D (6 bases). Germline CDR1 is SQVTM and CDR2 is ANQGSEA. CDR3 size: 16 residues. Trimming stripped 6 bases from V and 6 bases from J, with 25 bases between.

V is TRBV5-1 and J is TRBJ2-7; tentatively, D is TRBD2 (6 bases). Looked up from germline, CDR1 is SGHRS and CDR2 is YFSETQ. V gave up 0 bases and J gave up 6 bases, with 19 bases separating them. The CDR3 is 16 amino acids. CDR3 region: CASSLAGWGVASEQYF. The CDR3, as DNA: TGCGCCAGCAGCTTGGCCGGGTGGGGGGTGGCCTCCGAGCAGTACTTC.

The gene calls are TRBV6-5 and TRBJ1-1; 7 bases map to TRBD1. Germline CDR1 is MNHEY and CDR2 is SVGAGI. The V and J ends lost 6 bases and 4 bases, in that order; junction bases with no gene match: 11. The CDR3 runs to 15 residues. In DNA, the CDR3 is TGTGCCAGCAGGGTCCGACAGGGCGTCAGCACTGAAGCTTTCTTT. It codes for CASRVRQGVSTEAFF.

The chain joins TRBV21-1 to TRBJ1-5; TRBD1, the D gene given by the table, was not confirmed from the DNA. TRBV21-1 constitutes a pseudogene. The CDR3 length is 14 residues. The CDR3 spells CASSKREEGEPQHF. The CDR3, as DNA: TGTGCCAGCAGCAAAAGGGAAGAGGGGGAGCCCCAGCATTTT.

The genes are TRBV6-1 and TRBJ1-2; TRBD1 agrees at 9 bases. Trimming removed 0 bases from V and 2 bases from J; junction bases left unmatched: 4. Germline V gene sequence: CDR1 MNHNS, CDR2 SASEGT. This CDR3 is 16 amino acids long. The CDR3 here is CASSEALGQGNYGYTF. DNA for the CDR3: TGTGCCAGCAGTGAAGCGCTTGGACAGGGGAACTATGGCTACACCTTC.

CDR3 sequence: CASSLKSGVTGELFF. CDR3 sequence (DNA): TGTGCCAGCAGCTTAAAATCGGGGGTCACCGGGGAGCTGTTTTTT. This chain joins TRBV11-2 and TRBJ2-2; a weak D match, TRBD2 (6 bases). V was cut by 2 bases and J by 4 bases, with 11 bases left in between. This CDR3 is 15 amino acids long. Looked up from germline, CDR1 is SGHAT and CDR2 is FQNNGV.

The gene calls are TRBV19 and TRBJ2-1; maybe TRBD1 (6 bases). Per the germline V gene, CDR1 is LNHDA and CDR2 is SQIVND (reference sequence). The CDR3 spans 17 residues. The V end was cut by 9 bases, the J end by 1 base, with 22 bases between. This chain's CDR3 is CASPHGSTGWSYNEQFF. The CDR3 bases are TGTGCCAGCCCCCACGGAAGCACAGGGTGGTCCTACAATGAGCAGTTCTTC.

J is TRBJ1-2 and V is TRBV7-2; TRBD1 aligns across 7 bases. CDR3 length equals 14 residues. Trimming at V came to 5 bases and at J to 7 bases, leaving 10 bases not matched to a gene. CDR1 is SGHTA and CDR2 is FQGNSA in the germline V gene. CDR3 in amino acids: CASSQGQVGGGYTF. CDR3 DNA sequence: TGTGCCAGCAGCCAAGGACAGGTCGGGGGTGGCTACACCTTC.